This TCR beta chain was profiled in a study of shared clonotypes between healthy human individuals. Study summary: Donors were a couple of women and a few men aged 18 to 49. Findings of the study overall: In general, naive subsets displayed greater estimated richness than memory subsets did.

The study ran the assay at deep level. A 200 ng quantity of DNA, roughly 32,000 T cell genomes, went into the sorted-subset replicate PCRs. Produced via immunoSEQ multiplex PCR; TCRdb's table is partial and in-frame only. Of roughly 220,000 clones in the sample, 50% to 75% were seen once. With V trimmed by 0 bases and J by 6 bases, 4 bases remained unmatched. This CDR3 has 16 residues. Germline V CDR1 and CDR2: SGDLS, YYNGEE. This clone occurred many times. As yet, its antigen is unknown. This chain links TRBV9 with TRBJ2-1; 12 bases map to TRBD2. Input material: memory CD4+ T cells sorted from blood. Subset reported: CD45RA-negative fraction. The sequence was collected from a man younger than 40 in good health. The CDR3 DNA follows: TGTGCCAGCAGCGTAGTAGGGACTAGCGGGCCCAATGAGCAGTTCTTC. Encoded protein: CASSVVGTSGPNEQFF.